The source of this T cell receptor beta chain is a study of blood T cells in healthy people across ages. The germline CDR1 and CDR2 sequences are DFQATT and SNEGSKA (reference sequence). The junction had 10 bases not matched to a gene; V was cut back by 6 bases and J by 5 bases. The CDR3 sequence is 14 residues long. A second about 7 to 12 cycle PCR used barcoded and J-beta primers. TCRdb re-derived calls from the 5' RACE reads in MiXCR, one entry per CDR3 protein. Of 600,000 to 900,000 distinct CDR3 sequences in the sample, roughly 25% are singletons; the top ten hold around 2.9%. This clonotype has more than one count but fewer than ten. In addition, the sample was reused for a study of T cells of mothers and their children.

The receptor comes from a boy between 5 and 17 years old in good health. Sequencing was done on a sample of blood. The V call is TRBV20-1, the J call TRBJ2-1, with 7 bases that match TRBD1. CDR3 in amino acids: CSARQGQGDNEQFF. The CDR3 DNA sequence: TGCAGTGCCCGTCAGGGGCAGGGGGACAATGAGCAGTTCTTC.